This is a list of T cell receptor beta chains from one sample in a study of cytomegalovirus exposure and HLA in healthy donors. The assay was immunoSEQ multiplex PCR, and TCRdb's table has in-frame clones only and misses some. The sample lists approximately 160,000 clones, around 85% occurring once. The sequenced sample consisted of PBMCs. These receptors all stem from a human donor in good health. Both conserved end residues are part of each CDR3.

V gene	J gene	CDR3 protein
TRBV6-6	TRBJ2-1	CALKKGQLYNEQFF
TRBV5-8	TRBJ2-2	CASSGGRAGVGTGELFF
TRBV9	TRBJ2-3	CASSVGLAGGWRDTQYF
TRBV4-2	TRBJ2-7	CASSPGPSFNEQYF
TRBV7-9	TRBJ1-1	CASSVSMNTEAFF
TRBV5-4	TRBJ1-3	CASSFGPGVGNTIYF
TRBV6-5	TRBJ2-7	CASSYWSRSYEQYF
TRBV29-1	TRBJ1-2	CSVRDFPWYGYTF
TRBV5-6	TRBJ2-5	CASSRSITQETQYF
TRBV7-8	TRBJ2-7	CASTKREGTGEQYF
TRBV10-3	TRBJ2-5	CAISPEGGGETQYF
TRBV19	TRBJ2-3	CASSTPTSGVNTQYF
TRBV5-8	TRBJ1-1	CASSLDGGTNTEAFF
TRBV9	TRBJ2-3	CASSVRREASDTQYF
TRBV25-1	TRBJ2-3	CASHRGLTDTQYF
TRBV2	TRBJ1-2	CASSENRGTGGYTF
TRBV5-1	TRBJ2-5	CASSLEPGGLTQETQYF
TRBV6-5	TRBJ1-2	CASSTGQGYGYTF
TRBV7-9	TRBJ2-1	CASSPRDLYNEQFF
TRBV2	TRBJ1-2	CASSITGGDGYTF
TRBV2	TRBJ2-1	CASDRDSREQFF
TRBV7-2	TRBJ1-1	CASSLAGTGGTEAFF
TRBV7-2	TRBJ2-7	CASSLDRTYEQYF
TRBV5-1	TRBJ2-7	CASSITGGGYEQYF
TRBV9	TRBJ1-3	CASSVGGVGSGNTIYF
TRBV6-6	TRBJ1-6	CASSLRPSGENSPLHF
TRBV25-1	TRBJ1-2	CASSARQSNYGYTF
TRBV2	TRBJ2-5	CASRGGSGVPLKTQYF
TRBV5-1	TRBJ1-1	CASSLLEGGVTEAFF
TRBV30	TRBJ2-5	CAWEPPASGHQETQYF
TRBV7-6	TRBJ1-6	CASSLVFRGNSPLHF
TRBV6-5	TRBJ1-1	CASVRGTEAFF
TRBV7-2	TRBJ2-5	CASSLIRTDQETQYF
TRBV5-6	TRBJ2-7	CASSPPGGGAWEQYF
TRBV6-5	TRBJ2-2	CASSYRRGGNTGELFF